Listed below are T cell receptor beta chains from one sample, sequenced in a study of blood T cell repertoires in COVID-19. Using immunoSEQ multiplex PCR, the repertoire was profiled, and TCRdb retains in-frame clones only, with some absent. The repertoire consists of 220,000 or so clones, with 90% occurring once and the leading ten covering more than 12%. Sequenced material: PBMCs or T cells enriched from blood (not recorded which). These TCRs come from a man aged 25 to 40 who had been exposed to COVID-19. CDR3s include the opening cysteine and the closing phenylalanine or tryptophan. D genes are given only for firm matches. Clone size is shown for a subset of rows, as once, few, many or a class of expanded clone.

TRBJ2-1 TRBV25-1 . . CASSEYAERGQFF TGTGCCAGCAGTGAATATGCTGAGCGCGGGCAGTTCTTC
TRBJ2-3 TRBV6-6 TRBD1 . CAIRGGRRTDTQYF TGTGCCATACGAGGGGGCCGGAGGACAGATACGCAGTATTTT
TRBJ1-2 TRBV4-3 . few CASSRWATGGGYTF TGCGCCAGCAGCCGATGGGCCACGGGAGGTGGCTACACCTTC
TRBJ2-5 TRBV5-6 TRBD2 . CASSPFGGTDETQYF TGTGCCAGCAGCCCGTTCGGGGGGACCGACGAGACCCAGTACTTC
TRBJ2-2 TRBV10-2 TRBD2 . CASSEIAGNTGELFF TGCGCCAGCAGTGAGATAGCGGGGAACACCGGGGAGCTGTTTTTT
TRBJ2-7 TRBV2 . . CASRLTRREQYF TGTGCCAGCAGATTGACTCGGAGGGAGCAGTACTTC
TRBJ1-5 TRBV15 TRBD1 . CATRPGTGGQPQHF TGTGCCACCAGGCCCGGGACAGGGGGTCAGCCCCAGCATTTT
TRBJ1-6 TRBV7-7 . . CASSFNPPLNFNSPLHF TGTGCCAGCAGCTTTAATCCCCCACTAAACTTTAATTCACCCCTCCACTTT
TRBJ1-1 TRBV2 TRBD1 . CASKIPGQATTFF TGTGCCAGCAAGATCCCGGGACAGGCGACAACTTTCTTT
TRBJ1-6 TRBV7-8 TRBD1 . CASSPGTGLNNSPLHF TGTGCCAGCAGCCCAGGGACAGGCCTCAATAATTCACCCCTCCACTTT
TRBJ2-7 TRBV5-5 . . CASSFASAHYEQYF TGTGCCAGCAGCTTCGCTAGCGCCCACTACGAGCAGTACTTC
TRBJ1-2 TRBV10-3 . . CAISDVGGRYGYTF TGTGCCATCAGTGACGTGGGGGGGAGGTATGGCTACACCTTC
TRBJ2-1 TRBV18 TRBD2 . CASSGTSGGSYNEQFF TGTGCCAGCTCAGGGACTAGCGGGGGATCCTACAATGAGCAGTTCTTC
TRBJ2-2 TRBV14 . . CASSQDQTTGELFF TGTGCCAGCAGCCAAGATCAAACTACCGGGGAGCTGTTTTTT
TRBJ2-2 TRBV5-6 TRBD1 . CASSSTPGTGGIGGELFF TGTGCCAGCAGCTCTACTCCCGGGACAGGGGGCATTGGCGGGGAGCTGTTTTTT
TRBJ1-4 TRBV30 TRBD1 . CACTTGMGDEKLFF TGTGCCTGTACGACAGGGATGGGGGATGAAAAACTGTTTTTT
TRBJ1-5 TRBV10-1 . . CASSVSRDQPQHF TGCGCCAGCAGTGTGAGCAGGGATCAGCCCCAGCATTTT
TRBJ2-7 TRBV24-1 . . CATPRQAPYEQYF TGTGCCACCCCTAGACAGGCGCCCTACGAGCAGTACTTC
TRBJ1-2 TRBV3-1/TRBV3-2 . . CASSQQGFYGYTF TGTGCCAGCAGCCAACAGGGTTTCTATGGCTACACCTTC
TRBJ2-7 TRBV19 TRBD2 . CASSGEGQGGNYEQYF TGTGCCAGTAGTGGCGAAGGGCAGGGAGGGAACTACGAGCAGTACTTC
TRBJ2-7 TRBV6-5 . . CASSPPGGRSTKQYF TGTGCCAGCAGCCCCCCGGGGGGCCGATCTACGAAGCAGTACTTC
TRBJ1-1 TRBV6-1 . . CASSEARVRAITEAFF TGTGCCAGCAGTGAAGCAAGGGTCAGGGCAATCACTGAAGCTTTCTTT
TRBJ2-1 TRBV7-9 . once CASSPVEGVDEQFF TGTGCCAGCAGCCCGGTCGAAGGGGTCGATGAGCAGTTCTTC
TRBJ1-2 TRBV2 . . CASSDQRTYGYTF TGTGCCAGCAGTGACCAGCGGACCTATGGCTACACCTTC
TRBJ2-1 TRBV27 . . CASSLSFRTEGFF TGTGCCAGCAGTTTATCTTTTCGGACAGAGGGGTTCTTC
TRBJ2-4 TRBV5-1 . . CASSEDGLAQYF TGCGCCAGCAGCGAAGACGGACTGGCCCAGTACTTC
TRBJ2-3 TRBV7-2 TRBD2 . CASSYRQRGTPETQYF TGTGCCAGCAGCTACCGACAGCGGGGGACCCCCGAGACGCAGTATTTT
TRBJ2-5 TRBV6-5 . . CASSYGPRETQYF TGTGCCAGCAGTTACGGTCCGAGAGAGACCCAGTACTTC
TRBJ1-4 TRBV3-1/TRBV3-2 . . CASSQVSNEKLFF TGTGCCAGCAGCCAAGTCTCTAATGAAAAACTGTTTTTT
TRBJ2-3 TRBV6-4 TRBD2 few CASSPTGTSSDTQYF TGTGCCAGCAGTCCCACCGGGACTAGCTCAGATACGCAGTATTTT
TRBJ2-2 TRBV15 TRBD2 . CATSPAGLAERSGELFF TGTGCCACCAGCCCTGCCGGTCTAGCGGAACGAAGCGGGGAGCTGTTTTTT
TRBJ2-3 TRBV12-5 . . CASGPGVGTDTQYF TGTGCTAGTGGTCCGGGGGTCGGCACAGATACGCAGTATTTT
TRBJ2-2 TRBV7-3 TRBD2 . CASSLLPGGGTGELFF TGTGCCAGCAGCTTACTGCCGGGAGGAGGGACCGGGGAGCTGTTTTTT
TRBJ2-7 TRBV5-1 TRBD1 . CASSQGQGLTEQYF TGCGCCAGCAGCCAGGGACAGGGGTTGACTGAGCAGTACTTC
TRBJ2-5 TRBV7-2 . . CASSLAAFQETQYF TGTGCCAGCAGCTTAGCGGCCTTCCAAGAGACCCAGTACTTC